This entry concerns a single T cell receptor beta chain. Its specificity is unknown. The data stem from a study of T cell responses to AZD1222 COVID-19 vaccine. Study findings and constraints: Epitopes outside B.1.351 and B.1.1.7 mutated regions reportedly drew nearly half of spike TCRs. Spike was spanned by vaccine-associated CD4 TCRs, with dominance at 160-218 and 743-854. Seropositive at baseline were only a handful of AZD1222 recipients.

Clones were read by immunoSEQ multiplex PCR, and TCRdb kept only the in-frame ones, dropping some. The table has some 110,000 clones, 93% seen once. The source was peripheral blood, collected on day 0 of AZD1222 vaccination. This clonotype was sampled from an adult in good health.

Here the CDR3 DNA reads TGTGCCAGCAGCTTCGCCAGCGGCACAGATACGCAGTATTTT. Its translation is CASSFASGTDTQYF. The gene calls are TRBV11-2 and TRBJ2-3, with D uncertain. The CDR3 contains 14 residues. CDR1 SGHAT and CDR2 FQNNGV come from the germline V gene. Trimming cost V 3 bases and J 1 base, with 8 bases left between them.